The 13 T cell receptor beta chains given below trace back to one sample, sequenced in a study of graft-versus-host responses after intestinal transplantation. Sequencing used immunoSEQ multiplex PCR; TCRdb keeps in-frame clones, though not all of them. This sample has 9,500 to 14,000 clones, with about 80% found just once. Sequencing used PBMCs, obtained 494 days after intestinal transplant. The source is a human patient who received an intestinal transplant, so some T cells may come from the graft donor.

The chain carries TRBV5-4 and TRBJ1-2; D is perhaps TRBD1 (6 bases). Germline V gene data show CDR1 as SGHNT and CDR2 as YYREEE (reference sequence). This CDR3 is 15 amino acids long. V lost 3 bases and J 8 bases, leaving 20 bases between the germline ends. This CDR3 reads CASSSRDNPRKGYTF. The CDR3 coding sequence is TGTGCCAGCAGCTCCCGGGACAACCCTAGGAAGGGCTACACCTTC.

Points on this clone: At one end the junction does not follow the germline gene, possibly because of a read error. V and J are TRBV7-7 and TRBJ2-3, with D perhaps matching TRBD1 (5 bases). The CDR3 consists of 14 residues. CDR1 is SSHAT and CDR2 is FNYEAQ in the germline V gene (reference sequence). In DNA form, the CDR3 reads TGTGCTAGCAGCTTTAGCCAGGGTACAGATACGCAGTATTTT. As protein: CASSFSQGTDTQYF.

A few counts support this clone. The V and J genes are TRBV7-9 and TRBJ1-1; 7 positions match TRBD1. The length of the CDR3 is 11 residues. J lost 7 bases, V lost 6 bases, and 2 bases had no gene match. The germline CDR1 and CDR2 sequences are SEHNR and FQNEAQ (reference sequence). CDR3 sequence reads: CASRDRVEAFF. The CDR3, as DNA: TGTGCCAGCAGAGACAGGGTTGAAGCTTTCTTT.

The chain joins TRBV5-1 to TRBJ2-5; possible D gene TRBD2, 6 bases. V was cut by 0 bases and J by 5 bases, with 14 bases left in between. The germline V gene has CDR1 SGHRS and CDR2 YFSETQ. CDR3 length: 15 amino acids. CDR3 region: CASSLEGGRQETQYF. The CDR3 DNA sequence: TGCGCCAGCAGCTTGGAGGGAGGCAGGCAGGAGACCCAGTACTTC. Supplemented by reference TRBV5-1 and TRBJ2-5, the full variable domain reads KAGVTQTPRYLIKTRGQQVTLSCSPISGHRSVSWYQQTPGQGLQFLFEYFSETQRNKGNFPGRFSGRQFSNSRSEMNVSTLELGDSALYLCASSLEGGRQETQYFGPGTRLLVL.

This clone is medium-sized within its sample. J is TRBJ1-2 and V is TRBV25-1; no clear D gene. CDR3 length equals 12 residues. Trimming shortened V by 2 bases and J by 4 bases, and 5 bases separated the two germline ends. Per the germline V gene, CDR1 is MGHDK and CDR2 is SYGVNS. DNA of the CDR3: TGTGCCAGCAGTGAACTTAGCTATGGCTACACCTTC. Translating it yields CASSELSYGYTF.

This clone was detected a few times. The J gene is TRBJ2-7, the V gene TRBV6-1, with TRBD1 matching over 8 bases. This CDR3 is built from 15 residues. Looked up from germline, CDR1 is MNHNS and CDR2 is SASEGT. J was trimmed by 4 bases and V by 6 bases; bases with no gene match: 11. The CDR3 nucleotides are TGTGCCAGCAGAGTGGGGACAGGCGGATCTTACGAGCAGTACTTC. Translating it yields CASRVGTGGSYEQYF.

Of note for this clone: The junction does not match germline at one end; this may be a read error. The CDR3 protein is CASSQDRGARGSTF. CDR3 sequence (DNA): TGCGCCAGCAGCCAAGATCGGGGGGCGCGAGGCTCCACCTTC. This chain links TRBV4-1 with TRBJ1-2; weak D call: TRBD1 (6 bases). CDR1 and CDR2 from the germline V gene are MGHRA and YSYEKL. The CDR3 covers 14 residues.

The rearrangement uses TRBV29-1 and TRBJ2-7; possible D gene TRBD1, 6 bases. This CDR3 has 12 amino acids. The V gene's germline CDR1 is SQVTM and CDR2 ANQGSEA. V lost 6 bases and J lost 3, with 12 bases in between. CDR3 sequence: CSVQGIGYEQYF. The DNA of the CDR3 is TGCAGCGTACAGGGTATCGGCTACGAGCAGTACTTC.

The CDR3 protein is CASSEGHLQETQYF. The CDR3 DNA is TGTGCCAGCAGCGAGGGGCATCTCCAAGAGACCCAGTACTTC. V gene TRBV2 combines with J gene TRBJ2-5; D tentatively reads TRBD1 or TRBD2 (5 bases each). CDR1 and CDR2 from the germline V gene are SNHLY and FYNNEI. The CDR3 runs to 14 residues. V shed 6 bases and J shed 1 base, with 12 bases lying between them.

The CDR3 nucleotides read TGTGCCAGCTCAATCACAGATACGCAGTATTTT. Amino acid sequence: CASSITDTQYF. V gene TRBV18 combines with J gene TRBJ2-3; D unclear. Looked up from germline, CDR1 is KGHSH and CDR2 is LQKENI. The V end lost 5 bases, the J end lost 2 bases, and 2 bases lay between the germline ends. This CDR3 comprises 11 residues. The whole variable domain, filled in from reference TRBV18 and TRBJ2-3, reads NAGVMQNPRHLVRRRGQEARLRCSPMKGHSHVYWYRQLPEEGLKFMVYLQKENIIDESGMPKERFSAEFPKEGPSILRIQQVVRGDSAAYFCASSITDTQYFGPGTRLTVL.

CDR3: CAREYNRGPYEQYF. CDR3 DNA: TGTGCCAGAGAGTACAACAGGGGGCCCTACGAGCAGTACTTC. The V gene is TRBV19, the J gene TRBJ2-5; TRBD1 agrees at 9 bases. The DNA end lines up better with TRBJ2-7; the J call may be wrong. CDR3 length: 14 amino acids. Germline values: CDR1 LNHDA, CDR2 SQIVND (reference sequence).

The chain's CDR3 is CASSLTGLDSRSGANVLTF. CDR3 DNA sequence: TGTGCCAGCAGCTTAACGGGCTTGGACAGCCGCTCTGGGGCCAACGTCCTGACTTTC. The rearrangement uses TRBV7-3 and TRBJ2-6, with TRBD1 as a possible D gene (6 bases). The CDR3 covers 19 residues. With 0 bases removed from V and 0 bases from J, the gap between germline ends came to 15 bases. Germline V gives CDR1 SGHTA, CDR2 FQGTGA.

J is TRBJ2-1 and V is TRBV6-1, with 9 bases identical to TRBD2. The length of the CDR3 is 13 residues. Germline CDR1 MNHNS, CDR2 SASEGT. Trimming at V came to 8 bases and at J to 13 bases, leaving 12 bases not matched to a gene. Here the CDR3 DNA reads TGTGCCAGCGGGGGACTAGCCTACGGAGCTCAGTTCTTC. This sequence encodes CASGGLAYGAQFF.